These 5 T cell receptor beta chains were all obtained from the same sample, sequenced in a study of shared clonotypes between healthy human individuals (dated by TCRdb to about 2020). Libraries were built with the immunoSEQ multiplex PCR assay. TCRdb stores this immuneACCESS table with in-frame sequences only. Part of the clones is absent; in the studies checked, under half of the shortfall reflects unresolved V genes, and no reason is known for the rest. The sample has fewer than 500,000 clones on record, almost 80% of them singletons. The ten largest clonotypes hold around 13% of the sample. The specimen sequenced was PBMCs. The source is a woman between 40 and 55 years old in good health. Some clones in this sample may be carry-over from other donors' samples.

The V gene is TRBV30, the J gene TRBJ2-1; 15 bases align to TRBD2. Germline values: CDR1 GTSNPN, CDR2 SVGIG (reference sequence). Trimming at V came to 5 bases and at J to 2 bases, leaving 1 base not matched to a gene. CDR3 size: 15 residues. CDR3 in amino acids: CAWWTSGRAYNEQFF. The CDR3, as DNA: TGTGCCTGGTGGACTAGCGGGAGGGCCTACAATGAGCAGTTCTTC.

This clone was recorded a few times. V gene TRBV7-9 combines with J gene TRBJ2-6; 10 bases agree with TRBD2. Germline V gene sequence: CDR1 SEHNR, CDR2 FQNEAQ (reference sequence). The CDR3 length is 17 residues. J was trimmed by 0 bases and V by 1 base; bases with no gene match: 0. This CDR3 reads CASSLGTSGSGANVLTF. In DNA form, the CDR3 reads TGTGCCAGCAGCTTAGGGACTAGCGGCTCTGGGGCCAACGTCCTGACTTTC. Full variable domain (remainder filled in from reference TRBV7-9 and TRBJ2-6): DTGVSQNPRHKITKRGQNVTFRCDPISEHNRLYWYRQTLGQGPEFLTYFQNEAQLEKSRLLSDRFSAERPKGSFSTLEIQRTEQGDSAMYLCASSLGTSGSGANVLTFGAGSRLTVL.

The chain employs TRBV5-1 and TRBJ2-7; D call uncertain. The CDR3 totals 13 residues. V was cut by 4 bases and J by 0 bases, with 8 bases left in between. Germline V lookup: CDR1 SGHRS, CDR2 YFSETQ. The CDR3 sequence is CASSPASSYEQYF. The CDR3 DNA follows: TGCGCCAGCAGCCCCGCGAGCTCCTACGAGCAGTACTTC.

The chain has TRBV5-1 and TRBJ2-3; 8 bases fit TRBD2. Germline CDR1 SGHRS, CDR2 YFSETQ. CDR3 length equals 15 residues. The trim removed 4 bases at V and 1 base at J, leaving 5 bases unmatched. The CDR3 loop reads CASSPGGWGTDTQYF. CDR3 sequence (DNA): TGCGCCAGCAGCCCGGGAGGGTGGGGCACAGATACGCAGTATTTT.

The chain couples TRBV7-8 to TRBJ1-2; weak D call: TRBD1 (5 bases). The CDR3 contains 16 residues. V shed 2 bases and J shed 4 bases, with 17 bases lying between them. Germline V CDR1 and CDR2: SGHVS, FQNEAQ. CDR3 amino acids: CASSLTFRSRGYGYTF. Written as DNA, the CDR3 is TGTGCCAGCAGCTTAACTTTTCGCTCAAGGGGCTATGGCTACACCTTC.